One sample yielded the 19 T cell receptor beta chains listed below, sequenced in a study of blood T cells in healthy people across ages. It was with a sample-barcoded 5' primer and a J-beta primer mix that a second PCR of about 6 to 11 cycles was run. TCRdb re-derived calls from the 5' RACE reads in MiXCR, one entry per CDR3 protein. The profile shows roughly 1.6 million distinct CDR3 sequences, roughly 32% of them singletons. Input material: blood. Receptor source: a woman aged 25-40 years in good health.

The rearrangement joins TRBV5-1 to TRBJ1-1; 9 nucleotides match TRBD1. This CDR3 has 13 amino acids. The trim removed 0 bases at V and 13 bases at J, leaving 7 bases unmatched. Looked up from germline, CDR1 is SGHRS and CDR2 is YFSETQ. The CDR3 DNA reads TGCGCCAGCAGCTTGGAGGGACAGGGAGTAGGTTTCTTT. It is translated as CASSLEGQGVGFF.

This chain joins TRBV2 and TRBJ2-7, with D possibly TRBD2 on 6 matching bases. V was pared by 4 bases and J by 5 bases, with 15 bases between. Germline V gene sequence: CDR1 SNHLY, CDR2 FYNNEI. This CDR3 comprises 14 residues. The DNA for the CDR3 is TGTGCCAGCAGTGTGGGGGGTTCGCGCGACGAGCAGTACTTC. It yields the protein CASSVGGSRDEQYF.

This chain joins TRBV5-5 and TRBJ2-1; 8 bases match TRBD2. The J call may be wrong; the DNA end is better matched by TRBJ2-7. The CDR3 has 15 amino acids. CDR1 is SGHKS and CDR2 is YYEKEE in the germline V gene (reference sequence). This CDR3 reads CASSPGGAAYNEQYF. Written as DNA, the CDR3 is TGTGCCAGCAGCCCCGGGGGGGCCGCTTACAATGAGCAGTACTTC.

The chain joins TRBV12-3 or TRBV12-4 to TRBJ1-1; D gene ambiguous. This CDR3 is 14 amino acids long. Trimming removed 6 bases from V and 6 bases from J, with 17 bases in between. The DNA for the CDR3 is TGTGCCAGCAGCCACTCTACGGCTAGCGCTGAAGCTTTCTTT. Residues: CASSHSTASAEAFF.

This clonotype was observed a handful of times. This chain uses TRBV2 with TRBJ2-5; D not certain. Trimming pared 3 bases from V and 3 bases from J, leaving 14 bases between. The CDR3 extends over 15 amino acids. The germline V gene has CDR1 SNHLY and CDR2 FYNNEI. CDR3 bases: TGTGCCAGCAGTGATAACATCGGGCGAAAAGAGACCCAGTACTTC. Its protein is CASSDNIGRKETQYF.

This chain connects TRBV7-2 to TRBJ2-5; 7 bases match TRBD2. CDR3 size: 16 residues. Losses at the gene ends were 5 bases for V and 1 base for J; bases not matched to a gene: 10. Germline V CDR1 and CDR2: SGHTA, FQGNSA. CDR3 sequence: CASSIGTIPPQETQYF. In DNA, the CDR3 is TGTGCCAGCAGCATTGGGACTATCCCCCCCCAAGAGACCCAGTACTTC.

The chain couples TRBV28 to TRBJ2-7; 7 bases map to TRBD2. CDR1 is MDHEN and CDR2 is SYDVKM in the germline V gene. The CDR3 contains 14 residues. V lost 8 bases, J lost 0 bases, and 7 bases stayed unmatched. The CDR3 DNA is TGTGCCAGCGGTATTCCTAGCGGCTCCTACGAGCAGTACTTC. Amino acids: CASGIPSGSYEQYF.

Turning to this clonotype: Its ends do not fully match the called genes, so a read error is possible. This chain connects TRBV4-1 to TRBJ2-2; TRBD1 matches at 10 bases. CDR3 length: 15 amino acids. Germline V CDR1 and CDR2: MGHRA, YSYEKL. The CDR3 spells CAGSQDRGPVRELFF. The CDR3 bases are TGCGCCGGCAGCCAAGACAGGGGGCCTGTTAGGGAGCTGTTTTTT.

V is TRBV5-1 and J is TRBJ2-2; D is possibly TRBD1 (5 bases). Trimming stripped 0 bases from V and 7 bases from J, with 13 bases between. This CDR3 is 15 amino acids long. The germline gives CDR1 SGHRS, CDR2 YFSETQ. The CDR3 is CASSLGQNGVGELFF. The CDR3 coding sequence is TGCGCCAGCAGCTTGGGACAGAACGGCGTCGGGGAGCTGTTTTTT.

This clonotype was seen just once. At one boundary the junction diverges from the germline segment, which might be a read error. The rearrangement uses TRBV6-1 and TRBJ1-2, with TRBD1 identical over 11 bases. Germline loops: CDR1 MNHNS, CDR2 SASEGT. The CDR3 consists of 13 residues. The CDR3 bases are TGTGCCAGCAGTGAAGGGACAGGGGGCGGCTGCACCTTC. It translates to CASSEGTGGGCTF.

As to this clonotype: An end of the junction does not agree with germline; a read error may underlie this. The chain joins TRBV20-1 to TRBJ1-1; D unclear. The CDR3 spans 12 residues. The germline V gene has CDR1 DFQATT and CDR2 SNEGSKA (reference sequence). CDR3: CSATFLNAEAFF. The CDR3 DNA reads TGCAGTGCCACCTTTCTGAACGCTGAAGCTTTCTTT.

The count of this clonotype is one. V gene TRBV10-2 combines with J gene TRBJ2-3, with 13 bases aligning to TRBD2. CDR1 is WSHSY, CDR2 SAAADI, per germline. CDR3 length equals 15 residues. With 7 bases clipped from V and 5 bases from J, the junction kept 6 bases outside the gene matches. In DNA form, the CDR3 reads TGCGCCAGCACAAGACTAGCGGGGGGTGTAGATACGCAGTATTTT. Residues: CASTRLAGGVDTQYF.

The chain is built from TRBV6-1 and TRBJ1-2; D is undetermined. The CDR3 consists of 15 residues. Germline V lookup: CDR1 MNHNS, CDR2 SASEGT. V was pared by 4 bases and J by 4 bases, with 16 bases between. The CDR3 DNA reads TGTGCCAGCAGTGCTTACATAGGGAATAGCTATGGCTACACCTTC. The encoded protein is CASSAYIGNSYGYTF.

The DNA of the CDR3 is TGTGCCAGCTGGGACAGGGGGGAGAATGAGCAGTTCTTC. Protein: CASWDRGENEQFF. This sequence joins TRBV27 and TRBJ2-1; TRBD1 agrees at 11 bases. Trimming took 8 bases from V and 7 from J; bases not matched to a gene: 4. This CDR3 has 13 amino acids. Germline CDR1 reads MNHEY; CDR2 reads SMNVEV (reference sequence).

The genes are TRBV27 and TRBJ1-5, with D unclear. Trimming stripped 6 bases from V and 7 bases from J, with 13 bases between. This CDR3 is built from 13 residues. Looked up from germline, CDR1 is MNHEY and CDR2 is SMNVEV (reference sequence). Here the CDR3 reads CASSLREGQPQHF. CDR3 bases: TGTGCCAGCAGCCTCCGGGAAGGGCAGCCCCAGCATTTT.

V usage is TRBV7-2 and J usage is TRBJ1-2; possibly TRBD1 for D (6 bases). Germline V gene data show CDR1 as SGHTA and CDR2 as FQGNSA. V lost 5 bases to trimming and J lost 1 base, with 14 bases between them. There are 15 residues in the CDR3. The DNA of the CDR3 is TGTGCCAGCAGCGAGGACAGCTCCTTTAACTATGGCTACACCTTC. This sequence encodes CASSEDSSFNYGYTF. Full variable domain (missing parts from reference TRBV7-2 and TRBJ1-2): GAGVSQSPSNKVTEKGKDVELRCDPISGHTALYWYRQSLGQGLEFLIYFQGNSAPDKSGLPSDRFSAERTGGSVSTLTIQRTQQEDSAVYLCASSEDSSFNYGYTFGSGTRLTVV.

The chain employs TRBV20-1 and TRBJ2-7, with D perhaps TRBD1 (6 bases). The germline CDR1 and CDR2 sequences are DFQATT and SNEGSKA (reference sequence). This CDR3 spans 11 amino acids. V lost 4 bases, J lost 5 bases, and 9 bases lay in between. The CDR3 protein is CSATWGHEQYF. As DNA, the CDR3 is TGCAGTGCTACGTGGGGGCACGAGCAGTACTTC.

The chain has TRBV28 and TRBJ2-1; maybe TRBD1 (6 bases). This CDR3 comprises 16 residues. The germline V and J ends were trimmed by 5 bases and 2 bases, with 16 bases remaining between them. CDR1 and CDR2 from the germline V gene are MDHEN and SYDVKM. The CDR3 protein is CASSQGGDNAYNEQFF. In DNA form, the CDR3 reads TGTGCCAGCAGTCAAGGGGGAGATAATGCCTACAATGAGCAGTTCTTC.

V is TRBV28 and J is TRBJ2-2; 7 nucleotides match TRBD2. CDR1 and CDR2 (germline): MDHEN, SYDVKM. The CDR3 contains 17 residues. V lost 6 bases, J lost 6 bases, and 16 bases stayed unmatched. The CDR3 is CASRPQSTGRRAGELFF. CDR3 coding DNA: TGTGCCAGCAGGCCCCAAAGCACCGGGAGGAGGGCCGGGGAGCTGTTTTTT. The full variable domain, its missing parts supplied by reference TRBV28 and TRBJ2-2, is DVKVTQSSRYLVKRTGEKVFLECVQDMDHENMFWYRQDPGLGLRLIYFSYDVKMKEKGDIPEGYSVSREKKERFSLILESASTNQTSMYLCASRPQSTGRRAGELFFGEGSRLTVL.